Sequencing of this T cell receptor (beta chain) was carried out in a study of blood T cell repertoires in COVID-19. Across the study: The United States, Italy and Spain were the sources of the acute and convalescent COVID-19 samples. Sources were T cells, B-cell-depleted T cells, or PBMCs; the material itself was cDNA or gDNA.

The CDR3 extends over 15 amino acids. CDR1 and CDR2 (germline): SNHLY, FYNNEI. V was pared by 2 bases and J by 5 bases, with 8 bases of the junction left unmatched. The authors' processing: Reference gene primer amplification gave nucleated cell count estimates. Profiling relied on immunoSEQ multiplex PCR, and the TCRdb table lists in-frame clones only, not all of them. The V and J calls and clone size were taken over from that table, and D and trimming were inferred from the DNA. The repertoire has around 620,000 clones, around 89% of them found once; the top ten carry roughly 0.25%. In its sample, this clone was seen a few times.

This chain uses TRBV2 with TRBJ1-2; TRBD1 matches at 7 bases. The sequencing sample was made of peripheral blood. The TCR sequence derives from a woman under 30 with acute or convalescent COVID-19. In DNA, the CDR3 is TGTGCCAGCAGTGAACTGGGGACAGACCCATATGGCTACACCTTC. Encoded protein: CASSELGTDPYGYTF.